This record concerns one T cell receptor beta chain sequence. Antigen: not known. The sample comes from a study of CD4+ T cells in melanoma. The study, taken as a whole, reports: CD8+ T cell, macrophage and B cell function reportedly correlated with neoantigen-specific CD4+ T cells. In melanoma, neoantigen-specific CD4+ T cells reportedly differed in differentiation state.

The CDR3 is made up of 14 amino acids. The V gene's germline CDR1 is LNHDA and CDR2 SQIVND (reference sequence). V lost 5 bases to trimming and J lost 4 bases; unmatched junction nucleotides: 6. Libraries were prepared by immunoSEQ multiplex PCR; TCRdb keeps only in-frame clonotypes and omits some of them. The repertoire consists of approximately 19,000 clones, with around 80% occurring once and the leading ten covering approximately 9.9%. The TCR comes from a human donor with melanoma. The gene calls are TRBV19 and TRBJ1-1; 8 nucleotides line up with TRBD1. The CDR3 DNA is TGTGCCAGTAGTTCTGGACAGGGCCCCACTGAAGCTTTCTTT. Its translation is CASSSGQGPTEAFF.